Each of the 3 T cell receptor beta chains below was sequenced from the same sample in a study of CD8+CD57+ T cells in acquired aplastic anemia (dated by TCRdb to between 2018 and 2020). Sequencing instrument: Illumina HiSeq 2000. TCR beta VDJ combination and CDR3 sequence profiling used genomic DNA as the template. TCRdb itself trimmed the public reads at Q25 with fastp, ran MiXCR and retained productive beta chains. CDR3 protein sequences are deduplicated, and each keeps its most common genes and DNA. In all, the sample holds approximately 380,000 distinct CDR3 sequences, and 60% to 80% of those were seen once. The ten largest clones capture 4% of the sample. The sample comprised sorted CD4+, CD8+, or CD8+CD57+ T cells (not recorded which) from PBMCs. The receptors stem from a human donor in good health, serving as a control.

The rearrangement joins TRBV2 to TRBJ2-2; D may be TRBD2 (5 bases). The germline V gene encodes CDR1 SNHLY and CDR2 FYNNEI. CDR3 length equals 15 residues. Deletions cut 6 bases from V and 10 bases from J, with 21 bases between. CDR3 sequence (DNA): TGTGCCAGCAGCTTAAGGGCGGGCAGTCCCGAGGAGCTGTTTTTT. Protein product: CASSLRAGSPEELFF.

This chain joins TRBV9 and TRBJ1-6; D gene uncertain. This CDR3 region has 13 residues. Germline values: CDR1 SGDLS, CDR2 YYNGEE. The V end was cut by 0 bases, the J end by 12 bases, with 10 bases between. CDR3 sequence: CASSVGQVKPLHF. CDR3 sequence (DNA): TGTGCCAGCAGCGTAGGGCAGGTGAAACCCCTCCACTTT.

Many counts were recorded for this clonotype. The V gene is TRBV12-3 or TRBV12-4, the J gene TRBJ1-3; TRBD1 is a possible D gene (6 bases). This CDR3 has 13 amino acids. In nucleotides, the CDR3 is TGTGCGGGGGGCCGGGGAGCCGGAAACACCATATATTTT. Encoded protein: CAGGRGAGNTIYF.